Listed below are T cell receptor beta chains from one sample, sequenced in a study of spatial heterogeneity in lung cancer. MiXCR was run by TCRdb on the 5' RACE reads, yielding one entry per CDR3 protein. Of about 38,000 distinct CDR3 sequences in the sample, 6.5% to 8.5% are singletons; the top ten hold approximately 30%. The starting material was PBMCs, obtained at surgery. These receptors originate from a male donor with early-stage non-small cell lung cancer. CDR3s include the opening cysteine and the closing phenylalanine or tryptophan. The order of the fields is clone size, V gene, J gene, D gene, CDR3 DNA, CDR3 protein. A D gene is named only where the DNA matches it firmly. Only part of the rows carry a size: once, few, many, or a class if the clone is expanded.

clone size: many
V gene: TRBV7-6
J gene: TRBJ1-3
D gene: .
CDR3 DNA: TGTGCCAGCAGCTTAAGGGAGCCTCTCTCTGGAAACACCATATATTTT
CDR3 protein: CASSLREPLSGNTIYF

clone size: .
V gene: TRBV7-3
J gene: TRBJ2-3
D gene: .
CDR3 DNA: TGTGCCAGCAGCCGAAACGCCCCCGGACTCATCACAGATACGCAGTATTTT
CDR3 protein: CASSRNAPGLITDTQYF

clone size: .
V gene: TRBV6-2/TRBV6-3
J gene: TRBJ2-2
D gene: TRBD2
CDR3 DNA: TGTGCCAGCAGTTACGGCGGGAGGGCCTTCGGGGAGCTGTTTTTT
CDR3 protein: CASSYGGRAFGELFF

clone size: few
V gene: TRBV7-7
J gene: TRBJ2-7
D gene: TRBD1
CDR3 DNA: TGTGCTAGCAGTATTGGACAGGCCTCCTACGAGCAGTACTTC
CDR3 protein: CASSIGQASYEQYF

clone size: many
V gene: TRBV7-2
J gene: TRBJ2-1
D gene: TRBD1
CDR3 DNA: TGTGCCAGCAGCCCCGGGACAGGGCTCTACAATGAGCAGTTCTTC
CDR3 protein: CASSPGTGLYNEQFF

clone size: .
V gene: TRBV11-2
J gene: TRBJ2-7
D gene: .
CDR3 DNA: TGTGCCAGCAGCTCGGACACCATCTACGAGCAGTACTTC
CDR3 protein: CASSSDTIYEQYF

clone size: once
V gene: TRBV6-2/TRBV6-3
J gene: TRBJ1-5
D gene: .
CDR3 DNA: TGTGCCAGCACCCCCGCGTTCGGGTATCATCAGCCCCAGCATTTT
CDR3 protein: CASTPAFGYHQPQHF

clone size: many
V gene: TRBV27
J gene: TRBJ1-1
D gene: .
CDR3 DNA: TGTGCCAGCTTTGACCGGGAAAGTAAAGCTTTCTTT
CDR3 protein: CASFDRESKAFF

clone size: few
V gene: TRBV6-5
J gene: TRBJ1-1
D gene: TRBD1
CDR3 DNA: TGTGCCAGCACCGACCACGCCGTGACAGGGAAACCTCCTGAAGCTTTCTTT
CDR3 protein: CASTDHAVTGKPPEAFF

clone size: few
V gene: TRBV6-2/TRBV6-3
J gene: TRBJ2-1
D gene: .
CDR3 DNA: TGTGCCAGCAGCCAACTACCTTTCTACAATGAGCAGTTCTTC
CDR3 protein: CASSQLPFYNEQFF

clone size: few
V gene: TRBV27
J gene: TRBJ1-1
D gene: TRBD1
CDR3 DNA: TGTGCCAGCAGTACCCTACAGGGGCTGAACACTGAAGCTTTCTTT
CDR3 protein: CASSTLQGLNTEAFF

clone size: few
V gene: TRBV20-1
J gene: TRBJ2-1
D gene: .
CDR3 DNA: TGCAGTGCCCGCCTACAGAGCCTCTCCTACAATGAGCAGTTCTTC
CDR3 protein: CSARLQSLSYNEQFF

clone size: few
V gene: TRBV20-1
J gene: TRBJ1-3
D gene: .
CDR3 DNA: TGCAGTGCCAAACAGGTCTCTGGAAACACCATATATTTT
CDR3 protein: CSAKQVSGNTIYF

clone size: many
V gene: TRBV5-1
J gene: TRBJ2-1
D gene: .
CDR3 DNA: TGCGCCAGCAGCTTGGAGCAACCAGGACCCCCCGCCTACAATGAGCAGTTCTTC
CDR3 protein: CASSLEQPGPPAYNEQFF

clone size: many
V gene: TRBV9
J gene: TRBJ1-1
D gene: TRBD1
CDR3 DNA: TGTGCCAGCAGCGTAGGACAGGGCACTGAAGCTTTCTTT
CDR3 protein: CASSVGQGTEAFF

clone size: many
V gene: TRBV18
J gene: TRBJ1-4
D gene: .
CDR3 DNA: TGTGCCAGCTCACGGGGGACCCTTAATGAAAAACTGTTTTTT
CDR3 protein: CASSRGTLNEKLFF

clone size: many
V gene: TRBV6-5
J gene: TRBJ1-5
D gene: .
CDR3 DNA: TGTGCCAGCAGTTACGACAGTATTGAGCCCCAGCATTTT
CDR3 protein: CASSYDSIEPQHF

clone size: .
V gene: TRBV7-8
J gene: TRBJ1-4
D gene: .
CDR3 DNA: TGTGCCAGCAGCCGTAACGGGGCCAGGGTGGATGAAAAACTGTTTTTT
CDR3 protein: CASSRNGARVDEKLFF

clone size: many
V gene: TRBV18
J gene: TRBJ1-6
D gene: .
CDR3 DNA: TGTGCCAGCTCACCGAGGACAGCCCAGGGGAGCTCCTATAATTCACCCCTCCACTTT
CDR3 protein: CASSPRTAQGSSYNSPLHF

clone size: many
V gene: TRBV19
J gene: TRBJ1-5
D gene: .
CDR3 DNA: TGTGCCAGTAGTATTCTTGGCAGGGCGGATCAGCCCCAGCATTTT
CDR3 protein: CASSILGRADQPQHF